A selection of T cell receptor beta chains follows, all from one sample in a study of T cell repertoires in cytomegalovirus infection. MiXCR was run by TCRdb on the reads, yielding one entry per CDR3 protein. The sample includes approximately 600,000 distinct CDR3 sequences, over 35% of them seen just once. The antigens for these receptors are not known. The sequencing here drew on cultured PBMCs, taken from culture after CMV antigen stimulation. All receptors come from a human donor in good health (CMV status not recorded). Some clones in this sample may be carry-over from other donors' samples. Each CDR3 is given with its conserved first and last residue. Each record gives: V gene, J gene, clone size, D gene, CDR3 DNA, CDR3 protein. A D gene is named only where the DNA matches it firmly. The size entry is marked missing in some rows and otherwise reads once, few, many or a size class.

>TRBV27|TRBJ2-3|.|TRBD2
TGTGCCAGCAGTTTAGGCGGGAGGGCCCTATACACAGATACGCAGTATTTT
CASSLGGRALYTDTQYF
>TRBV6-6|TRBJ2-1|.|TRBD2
TGTGCCAGCAGCTCTGAACAGATACTAGCGGGGGGGCTCCGGGAGCAGTTCTTC
CASSSEQILAGGLREQFF
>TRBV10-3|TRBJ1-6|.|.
TGTGCCATCAGGGAGGAGAATAATTCACCCCTCCACTTT
CAIREENNSPLHF
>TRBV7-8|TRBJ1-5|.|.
TGTGCCAGCTCGCCAAGGTTTAGACAGAATCAGCCCCAGCATTTT
CASSPRFRQNQPQHF
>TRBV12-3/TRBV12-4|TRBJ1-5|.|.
TGTGCCAGCAGAAATAACGGGGCACTTAGCAATCAGCCCCAGCATTTT
CASRNNGALSNQPQHF
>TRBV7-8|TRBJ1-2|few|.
TGTGCCAGCAGCCGCCGTTCCCCGGTCCGGGAATACACCTTC
CASSRRSPVREYTF
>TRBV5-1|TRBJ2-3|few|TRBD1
TGCGCCAGCAGCCGGGACAGGAGGGAGACGACGCAGTATTTT
CASSRDRRETTQYF
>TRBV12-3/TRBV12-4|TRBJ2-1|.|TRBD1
TGTGCCAGCTCCGGACAGGGTCGTACCTCTGAGCAGTTCTTC
CASSGQGRTSEQFF
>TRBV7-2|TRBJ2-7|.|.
TGTGCCAGCAGCCCAAAAGGGTACTCCTACGAGCAGTACTTC
CASSPKGYSYEQYF
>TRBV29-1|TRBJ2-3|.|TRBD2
TGCAGCGTTCCCATAGCGGGAGTTGATACGCAGTATTTT
CSVPIAGVDTQYF
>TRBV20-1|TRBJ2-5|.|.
TGCAGTGCTAGAGATAAGGAGACCCAGTACTTC
CSARDKETQYF
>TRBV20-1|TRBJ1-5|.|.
TGCAGTGCATCACCCGGGGGGCGAAATCAGCCCCAGCATTTT
CSASPGGRNQPQHF
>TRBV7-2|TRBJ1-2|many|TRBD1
TGTGCCAGCAGCTCCGCGGGACAGGGCAATGGCTACACCTTC
CASSSAGQGNGYTF
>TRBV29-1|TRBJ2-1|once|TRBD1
TGCAGCGTTGAAGGGGGACAGGGATACGGCGGGGGGCAGTTCTTC
CSVEGGQGYGGGQFF
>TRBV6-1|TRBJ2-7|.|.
TGTGCCAGCAGTGAAGCGCTTCTTCCTGGGGAGCAGTACTTC
CASSEALLPGEQYF
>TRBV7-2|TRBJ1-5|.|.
TGTGCCAGCAGCATACGGCTCAATCAGCCCCAGCATTTT
CASSIRLNQPQHF
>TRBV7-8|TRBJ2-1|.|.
TGTGCCAGCAGCTTCCGGGTATTGGCCCCTGGGGTCAATGAGCAGTTCTTC
CASSFRVLAPGVNEQFF
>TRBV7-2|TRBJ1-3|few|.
TGTGCCAGCAGCTTTAGTAGGGATGGAAACACCATATATTTT
CASSFSRDGNTIYF
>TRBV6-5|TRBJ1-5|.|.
TGTGCCAGCAGCCGAGACAGACGCAATCAGCCCCAGCATTTT
CASSRDRRNQPQHF
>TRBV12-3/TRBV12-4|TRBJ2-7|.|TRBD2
TGTGCCAGCAGCTTACTAGCGGGGTTCTCCTACGAGCAGTACTTC
CASSLLAGFSYEQYF
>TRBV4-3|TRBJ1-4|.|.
TGCGCCAGCAGCCAAGCCGGCCCTAATGAAAAACTGTTTTTT
CASSQAGPNEKLFF
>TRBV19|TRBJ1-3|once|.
TGTGCCAGTAGTACTGGGACGCTCCGCGGAAACACCATATATTTT
CASSTGTLRGNTIYF
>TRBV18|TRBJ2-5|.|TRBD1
TGTGCCAGCTCACCAAACGGCAGGGGGAACATCGCGGAGACCCAGTACTTC
CASSPNGRGNIAETQYF
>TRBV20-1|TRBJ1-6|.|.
TGCAGTGCTAGCCCCCGGCAGGGTGTGTCACCCCTCCACTTT
CSASPRQGVSPLHF
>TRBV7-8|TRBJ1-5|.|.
TGTGCCAGCAGCTTAGCCTGGAATCAGCCCCAGCATTTT
CASSLAWNQPQHF
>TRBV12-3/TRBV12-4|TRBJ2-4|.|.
TGTGCCAGCAGTTCAGGGCTCGGTGTAACCAAAAACATTCAGTACTTC
CASSSGLGVTKNIQYF
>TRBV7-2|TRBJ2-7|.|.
TGTGCCAGCAGCTTGGGAGTGGGCTGGTCCTACGAGCAGTACTTC
CASSLGVGWSYEQYF
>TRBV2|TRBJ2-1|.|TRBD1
TGTGCCAGCAGTGAAGACCGGGACAGGGGTTTCGATGAGCAGTTCTTC
CASSEDRDRGFDEQFF
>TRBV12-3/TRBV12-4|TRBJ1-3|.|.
TGTGCCAGCAGTTTATTGGCTGCTGGAAACACCATATATTTT
CASSLLAAGNTIYF
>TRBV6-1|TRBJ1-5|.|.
TGTGCCAGCAGTATCCGGGACCTAACTAGCAATCAGCCCCAGCATTTT
CASSIRDLTSNQPQHF
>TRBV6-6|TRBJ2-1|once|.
TGTGCCAGCAGTTACCTTCCCCACAATGAGCAGTTCTTC
CASSYLPHNEQFF
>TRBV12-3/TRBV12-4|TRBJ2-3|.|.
TGTGCCAGCTCCCGGCCGGGTAGCACAGATACGCAGTATTTT
CASSRPGSTDTQYF
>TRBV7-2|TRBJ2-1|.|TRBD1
TGTGCCAGCAGCTACCGGGACAGGGGATCCAATGAGCAGTTCTTC
CASSYRDRGSNEQFF
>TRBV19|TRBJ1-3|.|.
TGTGCCAGCCTCCCACGTGGCCACGGGGGAAACACCATATATTTT
CASLPRGHGGNTIYF
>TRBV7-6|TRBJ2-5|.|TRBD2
TGTGCCAGCAGCGCCGGGACTAGCGGGAGGGCCAGAGAGACCCAGTACTTC
CASSAGTSGRARETQYF
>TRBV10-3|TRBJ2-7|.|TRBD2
TGTGCCATCAGGGATTCATCCGGGACTAGGGCCTACGAGCAGTACTTC
CAIRDSSGTRAYEQYF
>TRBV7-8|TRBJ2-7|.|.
TGTGCCAGCACTACTGCGGGGAACTACGAGCAGTACTTC
CASTTAGNYEQYF
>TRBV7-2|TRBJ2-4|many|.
TGTGCCAGCAGCTTTTCGGGACTAGCCAAAAACATTCAGTACTTC
CASSFSGLAKNIQYF
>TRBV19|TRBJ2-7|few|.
TGTGCCAGTAGTATACGCCAGGACGGACAGCGCTCCTACGAGCAGTACTTC
CASSIRQDGQRSYEQYF
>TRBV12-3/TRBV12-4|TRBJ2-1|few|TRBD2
TGTGCCAGCAGTCCCCTGGGGCTAGCGGCCTACAATGAGCAGTTCTTC
CASSPLGLAAYNEQFF
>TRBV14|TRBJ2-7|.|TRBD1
TGTGCCAGCAGCCAAGATTTATGGGGACAGGGTTGGCACGAGCAGTACTTC
CASSQDLWGQGWHEQYF
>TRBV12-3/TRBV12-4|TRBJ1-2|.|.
TGTGCCAGCACCGGACCGGGACCTCGCTGGGGCTACACCTTC
CASTGPGPRWGYTF
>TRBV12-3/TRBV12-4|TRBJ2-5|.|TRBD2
TGTGCCAGCAGCCCTGACCTTCAGACTAGCGTGGAAGAGACCCAGTACTTC
CASSPDLQTSVEETQYF
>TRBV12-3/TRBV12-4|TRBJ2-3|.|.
TGTGCCAGCAGTTTAGCCAAACCGTCAGATACGCAGTATTTT
CASSLAKPSDTQYF
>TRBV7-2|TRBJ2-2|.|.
TGTGCCAGCAGCTTAAAAAGGGGCGGGGAGCTGTTTTTT
CASSLKRGGELFF
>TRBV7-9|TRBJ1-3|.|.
TGTGCCAGCAGCCGAGAGTGGGGGACCTCTGGAAACACCATATATTTT
CASSREWGTSGNTIYF
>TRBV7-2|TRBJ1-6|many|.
TGTGCCAGCAGCTTGCAAGGCTCACCCCTCCACTTT
CASSLQGSPLHF
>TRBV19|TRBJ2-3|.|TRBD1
TGTGCCAGTAGTCCCAGGGGGCAGAGCACAGATACGCAGTATTTT
CASSPRGQSTDTQYF
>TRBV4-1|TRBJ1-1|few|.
TGCGCCAGCAGCCAAGCCCTGGGGATGAACACTGAAGCTTTCTTT
CASSQALGMNTEAFF
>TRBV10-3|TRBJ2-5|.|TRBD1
TGTGCCATCAGTGATAGGACAGGGTCTGGGGAGACCCAGTACTTC
CAISDRTGSGETQYF
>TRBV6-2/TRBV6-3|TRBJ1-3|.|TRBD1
TGTGCCAGCAGACCCGGGACAGACCGAAACACCATATATTTT
CASRPGTDRNTIYF
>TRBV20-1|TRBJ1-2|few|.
TGCAGTGCTAGCGCGGCTCATTTAGTCTATGGCTACACCTTC
CSASAAHLVYGYTF
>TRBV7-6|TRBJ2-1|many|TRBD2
TGTTGGGGGACTAGCGTCTCCTACAATGAGCAGTTCTTC
CWGTSVSYNEQFF
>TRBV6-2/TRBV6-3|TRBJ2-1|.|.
TGTGCCAGCAGCCGGCGGGGTGAGCAGTTCTTC
CASSRRGEQFF
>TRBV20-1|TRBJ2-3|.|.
TGCAGTGCTCATGGGGGGTCACTTGATACGCAGTATTTT
CSAHGGSLDTQYF